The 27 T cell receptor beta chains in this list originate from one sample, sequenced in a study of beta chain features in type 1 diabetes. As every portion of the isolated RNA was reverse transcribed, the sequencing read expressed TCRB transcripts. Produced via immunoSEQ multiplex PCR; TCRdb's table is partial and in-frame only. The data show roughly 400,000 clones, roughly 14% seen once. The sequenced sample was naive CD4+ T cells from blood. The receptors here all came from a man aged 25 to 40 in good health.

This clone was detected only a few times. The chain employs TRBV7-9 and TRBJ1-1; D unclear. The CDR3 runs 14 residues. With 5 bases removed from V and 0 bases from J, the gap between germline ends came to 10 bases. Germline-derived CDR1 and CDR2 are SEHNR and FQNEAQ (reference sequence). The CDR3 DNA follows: TGTGCCAGCAGCCCAGGCACCATGAACACTGAAGCTTTCTTT. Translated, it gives CASSPGTMNTEAFF.

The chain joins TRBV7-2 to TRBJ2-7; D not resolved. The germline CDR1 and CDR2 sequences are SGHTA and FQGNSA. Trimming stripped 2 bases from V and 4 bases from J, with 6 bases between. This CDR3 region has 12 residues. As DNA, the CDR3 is TGTGCCAGCAGCTTACCTTGGTACGAGCAGTACTTC. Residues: CASSLPWYEQYF. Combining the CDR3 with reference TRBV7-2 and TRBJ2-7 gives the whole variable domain GAGVSQSPSNKVTEKGKDVELRCDPISGHTALYWYRQSLGQGLEFLIYFQGNSAPDKSGLPSDRFSAERTGGSVSTLTIQRTQQEDSAVYLCASSLPWYEQYFGPGTRLTVT.

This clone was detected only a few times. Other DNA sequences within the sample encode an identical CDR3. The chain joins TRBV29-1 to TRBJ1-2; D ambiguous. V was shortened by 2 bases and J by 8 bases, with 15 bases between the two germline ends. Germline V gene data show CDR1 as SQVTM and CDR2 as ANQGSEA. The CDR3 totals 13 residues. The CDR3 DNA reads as TGCAGCGTTGAAAGGGAGGCTCGTTACGGCTACACCTTC. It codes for CSVEREARYGYTF.

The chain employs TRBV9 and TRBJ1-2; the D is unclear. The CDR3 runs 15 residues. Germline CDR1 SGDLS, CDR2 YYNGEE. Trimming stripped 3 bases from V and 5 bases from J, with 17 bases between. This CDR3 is CASSAPGAPGYGYTF. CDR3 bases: TGTGCCAGCAGCGCTCCGGGAGCCCCCGGGTATGGCTACACCTTC.

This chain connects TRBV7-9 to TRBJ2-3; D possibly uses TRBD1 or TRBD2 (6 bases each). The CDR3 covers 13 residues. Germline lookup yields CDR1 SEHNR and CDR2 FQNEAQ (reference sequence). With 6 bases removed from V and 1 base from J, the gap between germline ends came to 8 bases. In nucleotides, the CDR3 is TGTGCCAGCAGTAGGGGGGGCACAGATACGCAGTATTTT. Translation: CASSRGGTDTQYF.

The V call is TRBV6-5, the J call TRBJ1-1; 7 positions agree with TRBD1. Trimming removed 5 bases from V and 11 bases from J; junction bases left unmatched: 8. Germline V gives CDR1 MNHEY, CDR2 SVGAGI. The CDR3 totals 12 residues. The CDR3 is CASSGTQGMAFF. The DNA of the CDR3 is TGTGCCAGCAGTGGAACACAGGGGATGGCTTTCTTT.

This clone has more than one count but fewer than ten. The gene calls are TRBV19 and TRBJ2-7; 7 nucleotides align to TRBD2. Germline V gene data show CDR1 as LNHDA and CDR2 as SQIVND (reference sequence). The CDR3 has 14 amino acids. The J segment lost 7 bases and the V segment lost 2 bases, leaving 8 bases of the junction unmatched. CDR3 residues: CASSIQAGVGEQYV. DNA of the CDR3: TGTGCCAGTAGTATACAGGCGGGAGTTGGTGAGCAGTACGTC.

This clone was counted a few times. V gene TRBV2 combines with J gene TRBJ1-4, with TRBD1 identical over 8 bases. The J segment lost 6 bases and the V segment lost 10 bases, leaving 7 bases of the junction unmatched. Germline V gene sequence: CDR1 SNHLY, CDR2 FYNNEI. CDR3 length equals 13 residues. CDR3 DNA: TGTGCCACATCCGGGACAGGTGATGAAAAACTGTTTTTT. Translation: CATSGTGDEKLFF.

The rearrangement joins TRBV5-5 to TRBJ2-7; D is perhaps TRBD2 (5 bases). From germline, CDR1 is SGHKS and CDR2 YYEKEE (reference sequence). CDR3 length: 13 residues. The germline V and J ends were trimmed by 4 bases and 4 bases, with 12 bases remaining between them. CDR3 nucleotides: TGTGCCAGCAGCCGAGGACTGATTTACGAGCAGTACGTC. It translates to CASSRGLIYEQYV.

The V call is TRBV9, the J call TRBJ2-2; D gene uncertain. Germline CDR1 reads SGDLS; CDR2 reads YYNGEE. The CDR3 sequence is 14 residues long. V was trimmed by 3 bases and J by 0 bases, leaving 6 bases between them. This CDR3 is CASSATSNTGELFF. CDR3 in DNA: TGTGCCAGCAGCGCGACCTCGAACACCGGGGAGCTGTTTTTT.

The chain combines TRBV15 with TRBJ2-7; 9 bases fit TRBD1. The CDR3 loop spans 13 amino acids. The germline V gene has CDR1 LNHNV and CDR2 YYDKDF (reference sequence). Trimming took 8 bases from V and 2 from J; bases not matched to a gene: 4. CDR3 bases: TGTGCCACCGGGACAGGGCTAACCTACGAGCAGTACTTC. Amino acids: CATGTGLTYEQYF.

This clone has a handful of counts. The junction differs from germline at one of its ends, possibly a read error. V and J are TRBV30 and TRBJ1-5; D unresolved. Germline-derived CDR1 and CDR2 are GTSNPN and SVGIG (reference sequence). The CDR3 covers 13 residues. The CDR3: CACSVMGDQPQHF. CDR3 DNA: TGTGCCTGCAGTGTGATGGGAGATCAGCCCCAGCATTTT. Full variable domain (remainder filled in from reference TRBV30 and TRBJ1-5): SQTIHQWPATLVQPVGSPLSLECTVEGTSNPNLYWYRQAAGRGLQLLFYSVGIGQISSEVPQNLSASRPQDRQFILSSKKLLLSDSGFYLCACSVMGDQPQHFGDGTRLSIL.

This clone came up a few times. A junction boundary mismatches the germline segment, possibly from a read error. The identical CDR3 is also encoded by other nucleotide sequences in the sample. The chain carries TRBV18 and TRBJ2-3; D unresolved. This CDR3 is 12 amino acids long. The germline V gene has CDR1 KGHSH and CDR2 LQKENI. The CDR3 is CASSPPVDTQYF. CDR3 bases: TGTGCCAGCTCCCCACCCGTGGATACGCAGTATTTT. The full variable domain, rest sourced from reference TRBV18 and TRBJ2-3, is NAGVMQNPRHLVRRRGQEARLRCSPMKGHSHVYWYRQLPEEGLKFMVYLQKENIIDESGMPKERFSAEFPKEGPSILRIQQVVRGDSAAYFCASSPPVDTQYFGPGTRLTVL.

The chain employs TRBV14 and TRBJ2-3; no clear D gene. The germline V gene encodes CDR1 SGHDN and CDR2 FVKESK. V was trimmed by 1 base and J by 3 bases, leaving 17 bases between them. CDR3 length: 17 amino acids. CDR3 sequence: CASSQAWGSQLTDTQYF. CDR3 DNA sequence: TGTGCCAGCAGCCAAGCTTGGGGTTCTCAACTTACAGATACGCAGTATTTT.

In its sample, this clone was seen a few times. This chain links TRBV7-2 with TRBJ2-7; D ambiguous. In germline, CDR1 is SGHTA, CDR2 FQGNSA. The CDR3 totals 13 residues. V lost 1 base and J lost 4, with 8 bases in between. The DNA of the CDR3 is TGTGCCAGCAGCTTAGAGACTCGGTACGAGCAGTACGTC. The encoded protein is CASSLETRYEQYV.

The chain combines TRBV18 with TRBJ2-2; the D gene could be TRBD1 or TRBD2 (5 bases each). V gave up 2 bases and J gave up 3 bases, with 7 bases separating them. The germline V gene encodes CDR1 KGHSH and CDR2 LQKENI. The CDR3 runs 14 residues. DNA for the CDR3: TGTGCCAGCTCACCAATGGGGGACACCGGGGAGCTGTTTTTT. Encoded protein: CASSPMGDTGELFF. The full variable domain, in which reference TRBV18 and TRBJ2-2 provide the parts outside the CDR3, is NAGVMQNPRHLVRRRGQEARLRCSPMKGHSHVYWYRQLPEEGLKFMVYLQKENIIDESGMPKERFSAEFPKEGPSILRIQQVVRGDSAAYFCASSPMGDTGELFFGEGSRLTVL.

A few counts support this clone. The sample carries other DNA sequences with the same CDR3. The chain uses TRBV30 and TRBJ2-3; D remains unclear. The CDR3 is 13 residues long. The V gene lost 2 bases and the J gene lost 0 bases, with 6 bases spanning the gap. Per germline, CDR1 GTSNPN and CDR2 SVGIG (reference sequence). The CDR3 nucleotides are TGTGCCTGGAGTTCGGGTAGCACAGATACGCAGTATTTT. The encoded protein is CAWSSGSTDTQYF.

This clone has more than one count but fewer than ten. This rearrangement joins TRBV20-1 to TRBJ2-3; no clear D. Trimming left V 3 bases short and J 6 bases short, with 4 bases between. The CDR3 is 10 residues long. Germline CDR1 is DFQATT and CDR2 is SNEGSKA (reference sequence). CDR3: CSASYDTQYF. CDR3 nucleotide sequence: TGCAGTGCTAGCTACGATACGCAGTATTTT.

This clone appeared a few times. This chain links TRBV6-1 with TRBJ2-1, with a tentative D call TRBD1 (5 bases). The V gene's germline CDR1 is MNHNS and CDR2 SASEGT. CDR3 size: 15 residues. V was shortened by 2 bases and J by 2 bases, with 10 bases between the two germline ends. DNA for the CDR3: TGTGCCAGCAGTGAAAGTCCCAGGGCCTACAATGAGCAGTTCTTC. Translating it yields CASSESPRAYNEQFF.

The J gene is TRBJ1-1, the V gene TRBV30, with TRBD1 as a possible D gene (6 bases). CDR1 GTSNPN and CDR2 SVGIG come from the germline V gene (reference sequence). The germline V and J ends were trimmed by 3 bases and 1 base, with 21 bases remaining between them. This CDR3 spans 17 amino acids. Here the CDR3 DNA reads TGTGCCTGGAGGGAGCTCCGACCAGGGGAATGGAACACTGAAGCTTTCTTT. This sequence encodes CAWRELRPGEWNTEAFF.

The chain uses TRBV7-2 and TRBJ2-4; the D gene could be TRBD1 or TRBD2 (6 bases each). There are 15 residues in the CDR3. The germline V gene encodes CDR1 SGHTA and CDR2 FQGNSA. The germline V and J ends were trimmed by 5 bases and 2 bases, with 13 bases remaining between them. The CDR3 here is CASSPRGPPKNIQYF. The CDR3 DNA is TGTGCCAGCAGCCCCCGGGGGCCCCCCAAAAACATTCAGTACTTC.

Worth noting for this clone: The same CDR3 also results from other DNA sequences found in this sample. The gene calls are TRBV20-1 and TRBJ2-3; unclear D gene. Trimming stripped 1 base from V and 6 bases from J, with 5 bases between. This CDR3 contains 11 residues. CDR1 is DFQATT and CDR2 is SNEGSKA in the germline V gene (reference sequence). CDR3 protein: CSARVRDTQYF. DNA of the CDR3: TGCAGTGCTAGAGTGCGTGATACGCAGTATTTT.

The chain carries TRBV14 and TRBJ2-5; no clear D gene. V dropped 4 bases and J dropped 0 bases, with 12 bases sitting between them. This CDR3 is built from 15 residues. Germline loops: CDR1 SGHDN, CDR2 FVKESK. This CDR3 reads CASSRLEPYQETQYF. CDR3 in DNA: TGTGCCAGCAGCCGCCTAGAACCGTACCAAGAGACCCAGTACTTC. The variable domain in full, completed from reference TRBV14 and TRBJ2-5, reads EAGVTQFPSHSVIEKGQTVTLRCDPISGHDNLYWYRRVMGKEIKFLLHFVKESKQDESGMPNNRFLAERTGGTYSTLKVQPAELEDSGVYFCASSRLEPYQETQYFGPGTRLLVL.

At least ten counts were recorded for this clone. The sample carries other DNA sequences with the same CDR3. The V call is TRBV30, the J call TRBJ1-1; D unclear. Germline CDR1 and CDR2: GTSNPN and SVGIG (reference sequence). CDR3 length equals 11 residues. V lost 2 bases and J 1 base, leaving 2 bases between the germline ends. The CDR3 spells CAWSRNTEAFF. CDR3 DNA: TGTGCCTGGAGTAGGAACACTGAAGCTTTCTTT. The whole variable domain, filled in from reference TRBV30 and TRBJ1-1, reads SQTIHQWPATLVQPVGSPLSLECTVEGTSNPNLYWYRQAAGRGLQLLFYSVGIGQISSEVPQNLSASRPQDRQFILSSKKLLLSDSGFYLCAWSRNTEAFFGQGTRLTVV.

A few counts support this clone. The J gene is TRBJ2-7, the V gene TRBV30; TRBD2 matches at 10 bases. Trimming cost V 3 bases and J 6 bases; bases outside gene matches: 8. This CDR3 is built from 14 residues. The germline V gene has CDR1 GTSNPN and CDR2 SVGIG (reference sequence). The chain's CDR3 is CAWSFGTSAGEQYV. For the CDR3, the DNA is TGTGCCTGGAGCTTCGGGACTAGCGCCGGCGAGCAGTACGTC.

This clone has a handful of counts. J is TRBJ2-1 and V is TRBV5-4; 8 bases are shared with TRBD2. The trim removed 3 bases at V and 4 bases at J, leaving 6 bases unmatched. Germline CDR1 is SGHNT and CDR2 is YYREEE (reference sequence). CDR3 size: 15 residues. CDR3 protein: CASSSIAGRYNEQFF. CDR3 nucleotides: TGTGCCAGCAGCTCAATAGCGGGGCGTTACAATGAGCAGTTCTTC.

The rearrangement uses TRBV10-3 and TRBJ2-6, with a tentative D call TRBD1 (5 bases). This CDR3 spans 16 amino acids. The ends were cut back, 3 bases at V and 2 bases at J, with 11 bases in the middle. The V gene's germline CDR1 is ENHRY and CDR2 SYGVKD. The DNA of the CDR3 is TGTGCCATCAGTGACCATCAGGGCACTGGGGCCAACGTCCTGACTTTC. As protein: CAISDHQGTGANVLTF.